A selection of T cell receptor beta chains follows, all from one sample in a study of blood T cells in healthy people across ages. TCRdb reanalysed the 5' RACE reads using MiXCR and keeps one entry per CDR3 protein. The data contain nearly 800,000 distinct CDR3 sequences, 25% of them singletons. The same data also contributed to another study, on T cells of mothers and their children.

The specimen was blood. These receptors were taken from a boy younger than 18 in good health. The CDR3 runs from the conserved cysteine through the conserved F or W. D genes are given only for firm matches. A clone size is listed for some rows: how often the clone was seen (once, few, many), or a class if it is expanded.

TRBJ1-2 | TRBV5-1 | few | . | TGCGCCAGCAGCCCGGAGTACTATGGCTACACCTTC | CASSPEYYGYTF
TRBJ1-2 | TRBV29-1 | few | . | TGCAGCGTTAGTGTCGGACGCTATGGCTACACCTTC | CSVSVGRYGYTF
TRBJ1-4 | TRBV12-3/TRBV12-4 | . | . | TGTGCCAGCACCTCCCAGGACGGCGTTAATGAAAAACTGTTTTTT | CASTSQDGVNEKLFF
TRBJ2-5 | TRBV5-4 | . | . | TGTGCCAGCAGCTTGGTGGGCAGGGTTGGAGAAGAGACCCAGTACTTC | CASSLVGRVGEETQYF
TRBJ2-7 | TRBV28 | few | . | TGTGCCAGCAGTTTTGGGCAGTGGACGGGAAACGAGCAGTACTTC | CASSFGQWTGNEQYF
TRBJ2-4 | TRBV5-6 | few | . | TGTGCCAGCAGCTTGGGCCTCCCAGTCCTAGCCAAAAACATTCAGTACTTC | CASSLGLPVLAKNIQYF
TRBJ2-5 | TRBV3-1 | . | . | TGTGCCAGCAGCCTGAGGGGCGGGGAACAGACCCAGTACTTC | CASSLRGGEQTQYF
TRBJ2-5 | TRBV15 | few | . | TGTGCCACCAGCCGTCAGCTCCAAGAGACCCAGTACTTC | CATSRQLQETQYF
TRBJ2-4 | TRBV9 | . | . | TGTGCCAGCAGCGTGGACAGCAAAAACATTCAGTACTTC | CASSVDSKNIQYF
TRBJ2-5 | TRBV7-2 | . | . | TGTGCCAGCAGCTTCAGGAGGGGCCGGGAGACCCAGTACTTC | CASSFRRGRETQYF
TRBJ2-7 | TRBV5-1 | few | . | TGCGCCAGCAGCGCCGAGATACAAATGGGGGCCAGGGAGCAGTACTTC | CASSAEIQMGAREQYF
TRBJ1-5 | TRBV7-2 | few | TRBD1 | TGTGCCAGCAGCTTAGACAGGGGGGATCAGCCCCAGCATTTT | CASSLDRGDQPQHF
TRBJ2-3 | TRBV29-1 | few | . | TGCAGCGTCCGAGGGAGGGGGGGCACAGATACGCAGTATTTT | CSVRGRGGTDTQYF
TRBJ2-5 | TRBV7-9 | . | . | TGTGCCAGCAGCTCCTCACTAGCAGGAGAGACCCAGTACTTC | CASSSSLAGETQYF
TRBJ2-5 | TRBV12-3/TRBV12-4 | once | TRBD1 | TGTGCCAGCAACCCGGGACAGGGGAGGGAAGAGACCCAGTACTTC | CASNPGQGREETQYF
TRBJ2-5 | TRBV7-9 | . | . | TGTGCCAGCACCATACCCCGAGGCGAGACCCAGTACTTC | CASTIPRGETQYF
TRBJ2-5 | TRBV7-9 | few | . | TGTGCCAGCAGCTCATCCCTTGATTGGGAGACCCAGTACTTC | CASSSSLDWETQYF